This is a list of T cell receptor beta chains from one sample in a study of identical twins. MiXCR, applied by TCRdb to the 5' RACE reads, yields one record per CDR3 protein. The top ten hold over 0.25% of the sample, which has about 1.7 million distinct CDR3 sequences, less than 35% seen once. Input material: cord blood. Every receptor here comes from a newborn girl in good health. Each CDR3 is given with its conserved first and last residue. A D gene is named only where the DNA matches it firmly. For some rows the clone size is stated as once, few or many, or as a class when expanded; others skip it.

CDR3nt	CDR3aa	abundance	d_gene	len	v_gene	j_gene
TGTGCCATCTCACTAGGGGACAGGGGGAGGTACGAGCAGTACTTC	CAISLGDRGRYEQYF	few	TRBD1	15	TRBV10-3	TRBJ2-7
TGCGCCAGCAGCTTGCCCCGGGACAGCTCCTACAATGAGCAGTTCTTC	CASSLPRDSSYNEQFF	-	TRBD1	16	TRBV5-1	TRBJ2-1
TGTGCCAGCAGTGAAGGGGTTTGGGGGGCCAACTATGGCTACACCTTC	CASSEGVWGANYGYTF	-	-	16	TRBV2	TRBJ1-2
TGTGCCAGCAGCTTAGCGCAACTAGCTGCAGATACGCAGTATTTT	CASSLAQLAADTQYF	few	-	15	TRBV7-2	TRBJ2-3
TGTGCCATCAGTGAGAGCGGGCCCCGCTCTGGGGCCAACGTCCTGACTTTC	CAISESGPRSGANVLTF	-	-	17	TRBV10-3	TRBJ2-6
TGTGCCAGCAGTATCCGGGGGGCGGGACACAATGAGCAGGTCTTC	CASSIRGAGHNEQVF	-	-	15	TRBV6-1	TRBJ2-1
TGTGCCAGCAGTTTCCGAGCGGCTAGCACAGATACGCAGTATTTT	CASSFRAASTDTQYF	-	-	15	TRBV12-3/TRBV12-4	TRBJ2-3
TGCAGTGCTAGAGATCCCCAGGGGTCGGGAAACACCATATATTTT	CSARDPQGSGNTIYF	once	-	15	TRBV20-1	TRBJ1-3
TGTGCCAGCAGTTCCCCTCTACGAGCGGGGGGAAGCGAGCAGTTCTTC	CASSSPLRAGGSEQFF	few	TRBD2	16	TRBV12-3/TRBV12-4	TRBJ2-1
TGTGCCAGCAGCCCGACAGGGGGATATGGAAACACCATATATTTT	CASSPTGGYGNTIYF	few	TRBD1	15	TRBV7-9	TRBJ1-3
TGTGCCAGCAGTTACTCGATTGGGACTTTCATATTCTCCTACAATGAGCAGTTCTTC	CASSYSIGTFIFSYNEQFF	few	-	19	TRBV6-5	TRBJ2-1
TGTGCCAGCAGCTTAAAGACAGCCGTTAGAGGCGATGAGCAGTTCTTC	CASSLKTAVRGDEQFF	few	-	16	TRBV5-4	TRBJ2-1
TGTGCCAGCAAGCTATCCGGGGGACGCACAGATACGCAGTATTTT	CASKLSGGRTDTQYF	-	-	15	TRBV4-2	TRBJ2-3
TGTGCCATCAGTACTCGGCGGGGGGGCGAAAACATTCAGTACTTC	CAISTRRGGENIQYF	-	TRBD2	15	TRBV10-3	TRBJ2-4
TGTGCCATCAGTGCCGGGACTAAAAACATTCAGTACTTC	CAISAGTKNIQYF	-	-	13	TRBV10-3	TRBJ2-4
TGCAGTGCTAGAGTAGGGGGACAGGGGGCAGGCTATGGCTACACCTTC	CSARVGGQGAGYGYTF	-	TRBD1	16	TRBV20-1	TRBJ1-2
TGTGCCAGCAGCCAAGATCGGGAGAACACCATATATTTT	CASSQDRENTIYF	-	-	13	TRBV14	TRBJ1-3
TGTGCCAGCAGTCCCTGGGGGGGGAGCAGCTCCTACAATGAGCAGTACTTC	CASSPWGGSSSYNEQYF	-	TRBD2	17	TRBV12-3/TRBV12-4	TRBJ2-7
TGCGCCAGCAGCTTGGAGCAGACCTTGGGTGAGCAGTTCTTC	CASSLEQTLGEQFF	-	-	14	TRBV5-1	TRBJ2-1
TGCGCCAGCAGCTTGGGGACAGGGGACACCGGGGAGCTGTTTTTT	CASSLGTGDTGELFF	-	TRBD1	15	TRBV5-1	TRBJ2-2
TGTGCCAGCAGTTTAAACTACGCCTCGCCATACAATGAGCAGTTCTTC	CASSLNYASPYNEQFF	few	-	16	TRBV27	TRBJ2-1
TGCAGCGTTGAAGGTGGGACAGGGCAGGACGAGCAGTACTTC	CSVEGGTGQDEQYF	-	TRBD1	14	TRBV29-1	TRBJ2-7
TGCAGCGTTGAAGATAGGATGGGGGCCAAAAACATTCAGTACTTC	CSVEDRMGAKNIQYF	many	-	15	TRBV29-1	TRBJ2-4
TGTGCCAGCAGCTCGAACCGGGACAGGGACACTGAAGCTTTCTTT	CASSSNRDRDTEAFF	-	TRBD1	15	TRBV7-8	TRBJ1-1
TGTGCCAGCAGCTTAGCGCTCGCAAGACCCCAAGAGACCCAGTACTTC	CASSLALARPQETQYF	few	-	16	TRBV7-2	TRBJ2-5
TGCAGTGCTCCTCACTCTGGGGCCAACGTCCTGACTTTC	CSAPHSGANVLTF	-	-	13	TRBV20-1	TRBJ2-6
TGTGCCAGCAGCTTGCTCCGTCTGGGAGACAATGAGCAGTTCTTC	CASSLLRLGDNEQFF	once	-	15	TRBV5-6	TRBJ2-1
TGTGCCAGTAGTACAACAGGGAGTAGTAACTATGGCTACACCTTC	CASSTTGSSNYGYTF	few	-	15	TRBV19	TRBJ1-2
TGTGCCTGGAGTGTACAAAGCGATACGCAGTATTTT	CAWSVQSDTQYF	-	-	12	TRBV30	TRBJ2-3
TGTGCCACCAGTGATCCCTTGGCGGATCAAGAGACCCAGTACTTC	CATSDPLADQETQYF	-	-	15	TRBV24-1	TRBJ2-5
TGTGCCTGGAGTGTAGCTGGGGGGGGCGTCCAGCCCCAGCATTTT	CAWSVAGGGVQPQHF	-	-	15	TRBV30	TRBJ1-5
TGTGCCAGCAGACCTACTCGACAGGGCGGTGAGCAGTTCTTC	CASRPTRQGGEQFF	many	TRBD1	14	TRBV3-1	TRBJ2-1
TGCAGTGCTCGGGGACTAGCTCGGGAGCAGTACTTC	CSARGLAREQYF	-	TRBD2	12	TRBV20-1	TRBJ2-5
TGTGCCAGCAGTGAAGTTCTTAGGGACTTCAATGGCTACACCTTC	CASSEVLRDFNGYTF	-	-	15	TRBV2	TRBJ1-2
TGCAGTGCTCACGGACTAGCGGGGGTCACAGATACGCAGTATTTT	CSAHGLAGVTDTQYF	-	TRBD2	15	TRBV20-1	TRBJ2-3
TGTGCCAGCAGACCTCCGGGGGGAGTCGGCTACACCTTC	CASRPPGGVGYTF	-	-	13	TRBV6-1	TRBJ1-2
TGCAGTGCTAGAGTTAGCCCTAGAGTTGGGGCAGATACGCAGTATTTT	CSARVSPRVGADTQYF	-	-	16	TRBV20-1	TRBJ2-3
TGTGCCAGCAGCCAAGGTGGCTCAGGGGAACAGCCCCAGCATTTT	CASSQGGSGEQPQHF	-	-	15	TRBV4-2	TRBJ1-5
TGTGCCAGCAGCTTAGGCGTTGAGGCAGGGGCTGGCTACACCTTC	CASSLGVEAGAGYTF	few	-	15	TRBV7-9	TRBJ1-2
TGCAGTGCTACCCATGGGACTAGTAGGGAGCAGTACTTC	CSATHGTSREQYF	few	TRBD2	13	TRBV20-1	TRBJ2-7
TGCAGTGCTAGAGAGGGGACAGCGAACACTGAAGCTTTCTTT	CSAREGTANTEAFF	-	TRBD1	14	TRBV20-1	TRBJ1-1
TGTGCCAGCAGCTTATCAGCTGCGGATACGCAGTATTTT	CASSLSAADTQYF	many	-	13	TRBV27	TRBJ2-3
TGTGCCAGCAGCGTAGGCCCTAGGGATGAGCAGTTCTTC	CASSVGPRDEQFF	many	-	13	TRBV9	TRBJ2-1
TGCGCCAGCAGCTTGGGGCTCGGTGTACACAATGAGCAGTACTTC	CASSLGLGVHNEQYF	-	-	15	TRBV5-1	TRBJ2-7
TGTGCCAGCAGCCAACCCTTGAGACTAGCGGGAGAGGATACGCAGTATTTT	CASSQPLRLAGEDTQYF	few	TRBD2	17	TRBV3-1	TRBJ2-3
TGCGCCAGCAGAGGTCCCTCCACTAGCGGGAGTTGGAATACGCAGTATTTT	CASRGPSTSGSWNTQYF	-	TRBD2	17	TRBV5-1	TRBJ2-3
TGCGCCAGCAGCTTGGGTTTTCGGGGAGCGACCTACGAGCAGTACTTC	CASSLGFRGATYEQYF	-	-	16	TRBV5-1	TRBJ2-7
TGTGCCAGCAGCTTAGATGGGGGCGGTCAGCCCCAGCATTTT	CASSLDGGGQPQHF	-	-	14	TRBV11-2	TRBJ1-5
TGTGCCAGCAGCAACAGGGGAACCCACGAGCAGTACTTC	CASSNRGTHEQYF	few	-	13	TRBV21-1	TRBJ2-7
TGCGCCAGCAGCTTGGGCCGGGTCTCGAACACCGGGGAGCTGTTTTTT	CASSLGRVSNTGELFF	-	-	16	TRBV5-1	TRBJ2-2
TGCAGTGCTATTGAAAGATACTTGTACAATGAGCAGTTCTTC	CSAIERYLYNEQFF	many	-	14	TRBV20-1	TRBJ2-1
TGTGCCAGCAGTTTATCTGGGGACAGCCCTGAAGCTTTCTTT	CASSLSGDSPEAFF	few	TRBD1	14	TRBV28	TRBJ1-1
TGCGCCAGCAGCTCGCAACTAGCGGGAGGTACAAATGAGCAGTACTTC	CASSSQLAGGTNEQYF	-	TRBD2	16	TRBV5-1	TRBJ2-7
TGTGCCAGCAGTCCTCTAGCGTCCCAAGAGACCCAGTACTTC	CASSPLASQETQYF	few	-	14	TRBV7-6	TRBJ2-5
TGCGCCAGCAGCCAGCCCGGACTAGAAGCCTACGAGCAGTACTTC	CASSQPGLEAYEQYF	few	TRBD2	15	TRBV4-1	TRBJ2-7
TGCAGCGTTGAAGCCCGCTTTTCTGGCTACACCTTC	CSVEARFSGYTF	many	-	12	TRBV29-1	TRBJ1-2
TGTGCCAGCAGTGAAAGCCCGGGGGGCCTAGAAGCTTTCTTT	CASSESPGGLEAFF	-	-	14	TRBV6-1	TRBJ1-1
TGTGCCAGCAGCTCAATATGGACAGGGGGATATCAACCGGCTGAAGCTTTCTTT	CASSSIWTGGYQPAEAFF	few	TRBD1	18	TRBV9	TRBJ1-1